This T cell receptor (beta chain) was retrieved from a study of T cells in Graves' hyperthyroidism and ophthalmopathy. The CDR3 regions of TCR beta were amplified from RNA transcripts. When the TCR CDR3 underwent first-round RT-PCR, the HTBI primer set was used. TCRdb reanalysed the multiplex PCR reads using MiXCR and keeps one entry per CDR3 protein. The sample carries approximately 570,000 distinct CDR3 sequences, approximately 20% recorded once. Ten or more counts support this clonotype. Its antigen is still unknown. V lost 5 bases and J lost 3; bases outside the gene matches: 14. The CDR3 loop spans 16 amino acids. Germline lookup yields CDR1 DFQATT and CDR2 SNEGSKA (reference sequence). General study points: The model predicted ophthalmopathy a median around seven months before onset.

The clonotype comes from a man aged 35 to 55 with Graves' ophthalmopathy. Material: blood. The chain couples TRBV20-1 to TRBJ2-3; 7 nucleotides agree with TRBD1. CDR3 region: CSARFRKTGLTDTQYF. In DNA, the CDR3 is TGCAGTGCTCGTTTCCGGAAGACAGGGCTAACAGATACGCAGTATTTT.